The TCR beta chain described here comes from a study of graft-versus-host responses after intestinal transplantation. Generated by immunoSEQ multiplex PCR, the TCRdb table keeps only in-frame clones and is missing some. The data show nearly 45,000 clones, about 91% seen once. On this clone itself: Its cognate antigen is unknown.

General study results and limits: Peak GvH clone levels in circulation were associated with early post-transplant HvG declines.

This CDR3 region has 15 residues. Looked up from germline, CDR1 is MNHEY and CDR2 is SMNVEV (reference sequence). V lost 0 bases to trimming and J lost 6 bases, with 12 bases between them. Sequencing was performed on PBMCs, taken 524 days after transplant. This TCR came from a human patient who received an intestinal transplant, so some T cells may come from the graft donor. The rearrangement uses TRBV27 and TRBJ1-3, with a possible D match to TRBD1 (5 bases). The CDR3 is CASSLSGQPINTIYF. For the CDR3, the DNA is TGTGCCAGCAGTTTATCGGGGCAGCCGATAAACACCATATATTTT.